A selection of T cell receptor beta chains follows, all from one sample in a study of blood T cells in healthy people across ages. MiXCR was run by TCRdb on the 5' RACE reads, yielding one entry per CDR3 protein. The sample shows about 970,000 distinct CDR3 sequences, roughly half of them seen only once. The sequenced material came from blood. These receptors were taken from a woman in her sixties in good health. Each CDR3 is given with its conserved first and last residue. Each record gives: CDR3 length, clone size, J gene, V gene, D gene, CDR3 protein, CDR3 DNA. A D gene is named only where the DNA matches it firmly. Not every row has a clone size; where given, it reads once, few, many or a size class.

cdr3_length: 14; clone_size: once; j_call: TRBJ1-2; v_call: TRBV29-1; d_call: TRBD1; cdr3_aa: CIVRRGQEVGGYTF; cdr3_nt: TGCATCGTACGGAGGGGACAGGAAGTCGGTGGCTACACCTTC
cdr3_length: 14; clone_size: -; j_call: TRBJ1-2; v_call: TRBV28; d_call: -; cdr3_aa: CASSLHSGVYGYTF; cdr3_nt: TGTGCCAGCAGTTTACACTCAGGGGTCTATGGCTACACCTTC
cdr3_length: 18; clone_size: -; j_call: TRBJ2-7; v_call: TRBV3-1; d_call: TRBD2; cdr3_aa: CASSQAPKFTSGKGEQYF; cdr3_nt: TGTGCCAGCAGCCAAGCGCCCAAGTTCACTAGCGGGAAGGGCGAGCAGTACTTC
cdr3_length: 15; clone_size: -; j_call: TRBJ2-3; v_call: TRBV6-2/TRBV6-3; d_call: -; cdr3_aa: CASSRRVGFTDTQYF; cdr3_nt: TGTGCCAGCAGCCGACGGGTAGGATTCACAGATACGCAGTATTTT
cdr3_length: 17; clone_size: few; j_call: TRBJ2-5; v_call: TRBV6-5; d_call: TRBD2; cdr3_aa: CASSYSKISGSQETQYF; cdr3_nt: TGTGCCAGCAGTTATTCGAAAATTAGCGGGAGCCAAGAGACCCAGTACTTC
cdr3_length: 15; clone_size: -; j_call: TRBJ2-3; v_call: TRBV11-2; d_call: TRBD1; cdr3_aa: CASSFQGALTDTQYF; cdr3_nt: TGTGCCAGCAGCTTCCAGGGGGCCCTCACAGATACGCAGTATTTT
cdr3_length: 16; clone_size: -; j_call: TRBJ2-3; v_call: TRBV6-5; d_call: TRBD2; cdr3_aa: CASSLGTSLFTDTQYF; cdr3_nt: TGTGCCAGCAGTTTAGGGACTAGCCTTTTCACAGATACGCAGTATTTT
cdr3_length: 13; clone_size: -; j_call: TRBJ2-1; v_call: TRBV3-1; d_call: TRBD2; cdr3_aa: CASSQNLAGQQFF; cdr3_nt: TGTGCCAGCAGCCAAAATTTAGCGGGACAGCAGTTCTTC
cdr3_length: 16; clone_size: few; j_call: TRBJ2-7; v_call: TRBV5-1; d_call: -; cdr3_aa: CASSLRGSGPSYEQYF; cdr3_nt: TGCGCCAGCAGCTTGAGGGGTAGCGGACCCTCCTACGAGCAGTACTTC
cdr3_length: 14; clone_size: -; j_call: TRBJ2-5; v_call: TRBV4-2; d_call: -; cdr3_aa: CASSQDRTNTGQYF; cdr3_nt: TGTGCCAGCAGCCAAGATCGTACAAACACAGGGCAGTACTTC